Listed here is a single T cell receptor beta chain. The sample belongs to a study of blood T cell repertoires in COVID-19. Libraries were prepared by immunoSEQ multiplex PCR; TCRdb keeps only in-frame clonotypes and omits some of them. This table holds about 29,000 clones, approximately 80% found once. Germline trimming cut 4 bases from V and 5 bases from J; bases unmatched to any gene: 2. Germline values: CDR1 LGHDT, CDR2 YNNKEL (reference sequence). The CDR3 loop spans 13 amino acids. This TCR came from a woman aged 70-85 years with acute or convalescent COVID-19. The sequencing sample was made of peripheral blood. J is TRBJ1-5 and V is TRBV3-1 (or the pseudogene TRBV3-2); 7 bases match TRBD1. The CDR3 DNA reads as TGTGCCAGCAGCCTCGACAGGGATCAGCCCCAGCATTTT. Translated: CASSLDRDQPQHF.